This is a list of T cell receptor beta chains from one sample in a study of T cell changes during pregnancy in multiple sclerosis. Sequencing used immunoSEQ multiplex PCR; TCRdb keeps in-frame clones, though not all of them. The sample yields tens of thousands of clones, over 85% seen once. The source was CD4+ T cells from peripheral blood mononuclear cells, collected in the first trimester of pregnancy. The receptors here all came from a female donor with multiple sclerosis, enrolled in a pregnancy study. CDR3s leave out the opening cysteine and the closing phenylalanine or tryptophan.

>TRBJ1-3|TRBV25-1
ASKGAGNTIY
>TRBJ2-1|TRBV14
ASSCRGQGCNEQF
>TRBJ1-4|TRBV19
ASRDPGQVNEKLF
>TRBJ1-2|TRBV29-1
SGRQGTRGYT
>TRBJ2-1|TRBV5-4
ASSLGGGGALGSTYNEQF
>TRBJ1-5|TRBV9
ASSAGGGQPQH
>TRBJ1-5|TRBV5-1
ASSFKGDQPQH
>TRBJ1-1|TRBV5-6
ASSFRGTGRTEAF
>TRBJ2-6|TRBV27
ASRVTGANVLT
>TRBJ1-5|TRBV6-1
ASSDPTSGLVVHQPQH
>TRBJ2-1|TRBV6-5
ASSLGTGSQF
>TRBJ1-1|TRBV11-3
ASSSSGPNTEAF
>TRBJ2-3|TRBV7-6
ASSFRLAGRPEDTQY
>TRBJ1-5|TRBV30
AWAGVSNQPQH
>TRBJ1-2|TRBV7-8
ASSSAQGAHSRSYGYT
>TRBJ1-1|TRBV4-1
ASSLRALNTEAF
>TRBJ2-5|TRBV6-6
ASTRRGLETQY
>TRBJ1-6|TRBV18
ASSPEGRGINSPLH
>TRBJ1-2|TRBV5-1
ASSLGPPVPDRVLSYGYT
>TRBJ1-6|TRBV5-1
ASTGGLTNSPLH
>TRBJ2-7|TRBV30
AWKGRGRDHEQY
>TRBJ2-2|TRBV5-4
ASRRGGTDTGELF
>TRBJ2-5|TRBV19
ASSLGQGEVWETQY
>TRBJ1-1|TRBV30
AWSRNTEAF
>TRBJ1-1|TRBV6-1
ASSEGRANTEAF
>TRBJ1-2|TRBV25-1
ASSLLDTYGYT
>TRBJ1-1|TRBV5-1
ASRTGDFTEAF
>TRBJ2-1|TRBV4-2
ASSQEVSSAYNEQF
>TRBJ2-1|TRBV6-6
ASIEGTSSF
>TRBJ1-1|TRBV7-3
ASSLTGQGSRPF
>TRBJ2-3|TRBV5-1
ASSLNNIGTDT
>TRBJ1-1|TRBV15
ATRDRGDLNTEAF
>TRBJ2-1|TRBV30
ARDRGGADEQF
>TRBJ1-2|TRBV18
ASSPPMTRYYGYT
>TRBJ1-3|TRBV18
ASSPLAALSSGNTIY
>TRBJ1-1|TRBV6-1
ASLTVMNTEAF
>TRBJ1-2|TRBV2
ASSESGVSGGYT
>TRBJ1-2|TRBV5-6
ASRLGTGGFKGYGYT
>TRBJ2-2|TRBV9
ASSTTGANTGELF
>TRBJ2-7|TRBV18
ASSTTSGGDSYEQY
>TRBJ2-7|TRBV23-1
ASSQDRDHEQY
>TRBJ2-5|TRBV9
ASSVVSGGGLETQY
>TRBJ1-2|TRBV6-1
ATALSGDGYT
>TRBJ1-2|TRBV6-1
ASSVPPETNYGYT
>TRBJ2-2|TRBV18
ASSPVGDPGQGIRVNTGELF
>TRBJ2-1|TRBV19
ASSILQGARNEQF
>TRBJ2-2|TRBV2
ATQKGTNTGELF
>TRBJ2-7|TRBV6-5
ASTPPGGPYEQY
>TRBJ2-2|TRBV7-6
ASSPWGASGGKGTGELF
>TRBJ2-7|TRBV11-3
ASSTGESYEQY